This T cell receptor (beta chain) originates from a study of monozygotic twins with inflammatory bowel disease. Broader study findings: Concordance status among twins (concordant versus discordant) showed no link to repertoire similarity, possibly from limited power.

Each TCR library used 3500 ng of total RNA. Eight separate reactions per sample served to make cDNA. From its re-call of the 5' RACE reads, TCRdb lists each CDR3 protein once, without DNA. In total, the table holds more than 300,000 distinct CDR3 sequences. In germline, CDR1 is PRHDT, CDR2 FYEKMQ (reference sequence). The CDR3 covers 13 residues. On this clonotype: Its antigen remains unknown.

This TCR was sampled from a human donor with ulcerative colitis or Crohn's disease, or a healthy co-twin of an affected twin (not recorded which). Sequencing was carried out using blood. The chain couples TRBV13 to TRBJ1-1; checking the TCRdb D call of TRBD1 is not possible without DNA. The CDR3 loop reads CASSQTGGPEAFF.